This TCR beta chain is drawn from a study of blood T cell repertoires in COVID-19. At the level of the study: Samples came from the United States, Italy and Spain, spanning acute and convalescent COVID-19.

TCRdb's copy holds only in-frame clones and misses some; the assay was immunoSEQ multiplex PCR. This table holds some 210,000 clones, more than 85% found once. There are 17 residues in the CDR3. CDR1 MDHEN and CDR2 SYDVKM come from the germline V gene. V trimming: 6 bases; J trimming: 7 bases; junction bases outside the gene matches: 20. The specimen was peripheral blood. This sequence joins TRBV28 and TRBJ1-2; the match to TRBD1 covers 7 bases. The TCR originated in a man between 60 and 70 years old with COVID-19, enrolled during active disease. The CDR3 region is CASSTAILTGRWFGYTF. The CDR3 DNA sequence: TGTGCCAGCAGCACCGCCATCCTGACAGGGCGTTGGTTTGGCTACACCTTC.